The 22 T cell receptor beta chains below all came from one sample that was sequenced in a study of T cells expressing NK-cell markers. TCRdb re-called the 5' RACE reads, yielding one record per CDR3 amino acid sequence without DNA. Recorded here are about 380,000 distinct CDR3 sequences; the top ten clones represent under 6.5%. The sequenced sample consisted of blood T cells: a sorted CD56 or NKG2C T cell subset, CD4+ or CD8+ T cells, or bulk PBMC T cells (not recorded which). All receptors come from a man aged 18 to 69 in good health.

The V call is TRBV12-1, the J call TRBJ1-6. TRBV12-1 constitutes a pseudogene. The CDR3 length is 12 residues. The CDR3 here is CARQGVDSPLHF.

This chain links TRBV6-1 with TRBJ1-2; TCRdb names TRBD1, which stays unverified in the absence of DNA. The CDR3 is 16 amino acids. Germline CDR1 and CDR2: MNHNS and SASEGT. The CDR3 sequence is CASRDAGTGRHYGYTF.

This sequence joins TRBV12-3 or TRBV12-4 and TRBJ2-2; lacking DNA, the TRBD1 call made by TCRdb goes unchecked. The CDR3 has 14 amino acids. The CDR3 reads CASSPRRTTGELFF.

The V gene is TRBV7-2, the J gene TRBJ2-7; as DNA is missing, the TRBD1 call by TCRdb cannot be tested. Germline CDR1 reads SGHTA; CDR2 reads FQGNSA. CDR3 length: 14 residues. This CDR3 reads CASSIQGQTYEQYF. Variable domain in full (rest from reference TRBV7-2 and TRBJ2-7): GAGVSQSPSNKVTEKGKDVELRCDPISGHTALYWYRQSLGQGLEFLIYFQGNSAPDKSGLPSDRFSAERTGGSVSTLTIQRTQQEDSAVYLCASSIQGQTYEQYFGPGTRLTVT.

The chain is built from TRBV7-2 and TRBJ2-1. The CDR3 totals 15 residues. Germline V gene data show CDR1 as SGHTA and CDR2 as FQGNSA. This chain's CDR3 is CASSLKLEANNEQFF. Full variable domain (missing parts from reference TRBV7-2 and TRBJ2-1): GAGVSQSPSNKVTEKGKDVELRCDPISGHTALYWYRQSLGQGLEFLIYFQGNSAPDKSGLPSDRFSAERTGGSVSTLTIQRTQQEDSAVYLCASSLKLEANNEQFFGPGTRLTVL.

The V call is TRBV27, the J call TRBJ2-7; TCRdb's D call of TRBD2 is untestable without DNA. Germline CDR1 reads MNHEY; CDR2 reads SMNVEV (reference sequence). The length of the CDR3 is 16 residues. CDR3 loop: CASSYKGVARSYEQYF.

This chain joins TRBV20-1 and TRBJ1-1; TCRdb returns TRBD1, unconfirmable since there is no DNA. Germline CDR1 and CDR2: DFQATT and SNEGSKA (reference sequence). The CDR3 covers 14 residues. The CDR3: CSASPTAMNTEAFF.

The chain couples TRBV28 to TRBJ2-7. Germline assignment: CDR1 MDHEN and CDR2 SYDVKM. This CDR3 is 17 amino acids long. The CDR3 region is CASSPFRFPTPSYEQYF. The full variable domain, completed using reference TRBV28 and TRBJ2-7, is DVKVTQSSRYLVKRTGEKVFLECVQDMDHENMFWYRQDPGLGLRLIYFSYDVKMKEKGDIPEGYSVSREKKERFSLILESASTNQTSMYLCASSPFRFPTPSYEQYFGPGTRLTVT.

The chain recombines TRBV19 with TRBJ1-2; with no DNA, the TCRdb D assignment of TRBD1 cannot be verified. The CDR3 is made up of 15 amino acids. Germline CDR1 is LNHDA and CDR2 is SQIVND (reference sequence). CDR3 loop: CASSDQGAILYGYTF. The entire variable domain, with the rest obtained from reference TRBV19 and TRBJ1-2, is as follows: DGGITQSPKYLFRKEGQNVTLSCEQNLNHDAMYWYRQDPGQGLRLIYYSQIVNDFQKGDIAEGYSVSREKKESFPLTVTSAQKNPTAFYLCASSDQGAILYGYTFGSGTRLTVV.

The chain joins TRBV7-2 to TRBJ2-1. CDR3 length: 12 residues. Germline V gene sequence: CDR1 SGHTA, CDR2 FQGNSA. The CDR3 spells CASSLQDTEQFF.

This rearrangement joins TRBV18 to TRBJ2-1. Germline CDR1 reads KGHSH; CDR2 reads LQKENI. This CDR3 has 14 residues. This CDR3 is CASSRSDAYNEQFF.

The J gene is TRBJ2-3, the V gene TRBV9; the TCRdb D gene call, TRBD2, has no DNA to confirm it. Germline V gene lookup returns CDR1 SGDLS and CDR2 YYNGEE. The CDR3 covers 18 residues. CDR3 sequence reads: CASSVERGLAGNTDTQYF. The full variable domain, in which reference TRBV9 and TRBJ2-3 provide the parts outside the CDR3, is DSGVTQTPKHLITATGQRVTLRCSPRSGDLSVYWYQQSLDQGLQFLIQYYNGEERAKGNILERFSAQQFPDLHSELNLSSLELGDSALYFCASSVERGLAGNTDTQYFGPGTRLTVL.

V gene TRBV28 combines with J gene TRBJ2-2; TCRdb indicates TRBD2, and absent DNA this call remains unverified. CDR1 is MDHEN, CDR2 SYDVKM, per germline. The CDR3 length is 15 residues. CDR3 residues: CASRRGGTNTGELFF.

This rearrangement joins TRBV20-1 to TRBJ2-5; the TCRdb D gene call, TRBD1, has no DNA to confirm it. Germline assignment: CDR1 DFQATT and CDR2 SNEGSKA (reference sequence). The CDR3 runs to 16 residues. This CDR3 is CSARDPQGKGQETQYF.

This sequence joins TRBV11-2 and TRBJ2-3; the D gene TCRdb calls, TRBD1, cannot be checked with no DNA. Germline V gives CDR1 SGHAT, CDR2 FQNNGV. The CDR3 is 17 residues long. CDR3 sequence reads: CASSLDRSGGGADTQYF.

The chain recombines TRBV20-1 with TRBJ1-3; TCRdb returns TRBD1, unconfirmable since there is no DNA. The germline gives CDR1 DFQATT, CDR2 SNEGSKA (reference sequence). The CDR3 covers 12 residues. CDR3 sequence: CSARTGGNTIYF.

The chain is built from TRBV7-6 and TRBJ2-1; lacking DNA, the TRBD1 call made by TCRdb goes unchecked. Germline V gene data show CDR1 as SGHVS and CDR2 as FNYEAQ. This CDR3 comprises 14 residues. This CDR3 is CASRDHQGGHEQFF.

The V gene is TRBV29-1, the J gene TRBJ2-2; the TCRdb D gene call, TRBD1, has no DNA to confirm it. Germline V gene lookup returns CDR1 SQVTM and CDR2 ANQGSEA. CDR3 length: 15 residues. The CDR3 loop reads CSGVRRGQGAGELFF.

V gene TRBV12-3 or TRBV12-4 combines with J gene TRBJ1-6. This CDR3 comprises 15 residues. CDR3 in amino acids: CASSFEQRYNSPLHF.

The chain uses TRBV12-3 or TRBV12-4 and TRBJ2-2; TCRdb reports TRBD1, a call that lacks DNA to check it against. The CDR3 extends over 13 amino acids. CDR3 residues: CASSPGVTGELFF.

This chain connects TRBV6-1 to TRBJ2-3. Germline V gene sequence: CDR1 MNHNS, CDR2 SASEGT. CDR3 length: 13 residues. The CDR3 sequence: CASSHPSTDTQYF.

The rearrangement links TRBV20-1 to TRBJ2-1; TCRdb's D call, TRBD2, is unchecked because there is no DNA. This CDR3 region has 15 residues. The germline CDR1 and CDR2 sequences are DFQATT and SNEGSKA (reference sequence). This chain's CDR3 is CSARVSGLDFREQFF.